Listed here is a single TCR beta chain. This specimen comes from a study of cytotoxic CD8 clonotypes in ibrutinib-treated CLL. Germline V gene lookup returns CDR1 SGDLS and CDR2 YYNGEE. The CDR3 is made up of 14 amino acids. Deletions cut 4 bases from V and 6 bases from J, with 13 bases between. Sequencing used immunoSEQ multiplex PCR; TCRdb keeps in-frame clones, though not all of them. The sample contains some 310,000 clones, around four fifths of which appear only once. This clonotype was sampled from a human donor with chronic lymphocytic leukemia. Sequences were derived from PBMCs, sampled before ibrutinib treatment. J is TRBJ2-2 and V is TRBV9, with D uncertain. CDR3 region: CASSPSESSGELFF. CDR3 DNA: TGTGCCAGCAGCCCCTCCGAATCGTCCGGGGAGCTGTTTTTT.